The next 18 T cell receptor beta chains were all read from a single sample in a study of blood T cell repertoires in COVID-19. This table comes from immunoSEQ multiplex PCR, and its TCRdb copy is limited to in-frame clones, with some not included. In the table there are about 140,000 clones, about 90% of which are singletons. Sequencing was done on a sample of peripheral blood. These receptors all come from a man between 45 and 60 years old with active or convalescent COVID-19.

The chain recombines TRBV18 with TRBJ1-1; the D is unclear. V gave up 3 bases and J gave up 8 bases, with 10 bases separating them. Per the germline V gene, CDR1 is KGHSH and CDR2 is LQKENI. The CDR3 extends over 12 amino acids. The chain's CDR3 is CASSPPGGEAFF. CDR3 in DNA: TGTGCCAGCTCACCCCCGGGAGGGGAAGCTTTCTTT.

The CDR3 region has the DNA TGTGCCAGTAGTAAGCGGACAGGGGGCACCGGGGAGCTGTTTTTT. This translates into CASSKRTGGTGELFF. This rearrangement joins TRBV19 to TRBJ2-2; 10 bases match TRBD1. Germline V gene sequence: CDR1 LNHDA, CDR2 SQIVND (reference sequence). CDR3 length: 15 residues. V trimming: 4 bases; J trimming: 4 bases; junction bases outside the gene matches: 3.

The chain couples TRBV6-1 to TRBJ1-2; no reliable D call. CDR3 length: 15 amino acids. Germline CDR1 MNHNS, CDR2 SASEGT. V was cut by 3 bases and J by 2 bases, with 13 bases left in between. CDR3 region: CASSDRTGVNYGYTF. The CDR3 nucleotides are TGTGCCAGCAGTGATCGGACCGGGGTAAACTATGGCTACACCTTC.

The V and J genes are TRBV20-1 and TRBJ2-5; no reliable D call. Trimming took 6 bases from V and 5 from J, leaving 10 bases between them. Germline assignment: CDR1 DFQATT and CDR2 SNEGSKA (reference sequence). The CDR3 has 11 amino acids. The CDR3 DNA reads TGCAGTGCGCGGCCCACGGAGACCCAGTACTTC. Its translation: CSARPTETQYF.

This chain uses TRBV11-1 with TRBJ1-3; D unresolved. Germline V gene data show CDR1 as SGHAT and CDR2 as FQDESV (reference sequence). V lost 8 bases, J lost 2 bases, and 13 bases lay in between. The CDR3 is 14 amino acids. CDR3 region: CASSTIGTGNTIYF. The DNA of the CDR3 is TGTGCCAGCTCGACGATCGGGACTGGAAACACCATATATTTT.

V gene TRBV11-3 combines with J gene TRBJ2-1; 16 bases match TRBD2. Germline V gene lookup returns CDR1 SGHNT and CDR2 YENEEA. CDR3 length equals 17 residues. Trimming removed 5 bases from V and 8 bases from J; junction bases left unmatched: 9. The CDR3 reads CASSRGTSGRASDEQFF. The CDR3, as DNA: TGTGCCAGCAGCAGAGGGACTAGCGGGAGGGCCTCAGATGAGCAGTTCTTC.

The chain joins TRBV29-1 to TRBJ2-3; the D gene is possibly TRBD2 (5 bases). V lost 8 bases and J lost 5, with 17 bases in between. Germline CDR1 and CDR2: SQVTM and ANQGSEA. There are 13 residues in the CDR3. DNA for the CDR3: TGCAGCTCCAACACCGGGGTACGAGATACGCAGTATTTT. It specifies CSSNTGVRDTQYF.

The V call is TRBV7-9, the J call TRBJ1-2, with D hard to call. V gave up 2 bases and J gave up 6 bases, with 16 bases separating them. The germline gives CDR1 SEHNR, CDR2 FQNEAQ (reference sequence). The CDR3 runs to 15 residues. CDR3 DNA: TGTGCCAGCAGCTTATGGAAGTCAGCTGGAGATGGCTACACCTTC. This sequence encodes CASSLWKSAGDGYTF.

The chain links TRBV4-1 to TRBJ2-7, with TRBD2 identical over 7 bases. With V trimmed by 1 base and J by 4 bases, 7 bases remained unmatched. CDR1 and CDR2 (germline): MGHRA, YSYEKL. The CDR3 is made up of 15 amino acids. Written as DNA, the CDR3 is TGCGCCAGCAGCCAAGTGCCTAGCGGAAAATACGAGCAGTACTTC. This gives the protein CASSQVPSGKYEQYF.

V usage is TRBV28 and J usage is TRBJ1-1; 8 nucleotides align to TRBD1. The V and J ends lost 1 base and 4 bases, in that order; junction bases with no gene match: 2. CDR1 is MDHEN, CDR2 SYDVKM, per germline. The CDR3 loop spans 14 amino acids. For the CDR3, the DNA is TGTGCCAGCAGTTTATCCACAGGGGGCACTGAAGCTTTCTTT. Amino acids: CASSLSTGGTEAFF. Full variable domain (outside the CDR3, taken from reference TRBV28 and TRBJ1-1): DVKVTQSSRYLVKRTGEKVFLECVQDMDHENMFWYRQDPGLGLRLIYFSYDVKMKEKGDIPEGYSVSREKKERFSLILESASTNQTSMYLCASSLSTGGTEAFFGQGTRLTVV.

V is TRBV4-1 and J is TRBJ2-1, with D possibly being TRBD2 (8 bases). Germline-derived CDR1 and CDR2 are MGHRA and YSYEKL. This CDR3 region has 16 residues. Trimming left V 1 base short and J 9 bases short, with 19 bases between. DNA of the CDR3: TGCGCCAGCAGCCAAGGAATCCGGGAGGGGGCGGGTGAGCAGTTCTTC. Amino acid sequence: CASSQGIREGAGEQFF.

The V call is TRBV6-5, the J call TRBJ2-7; the match to TRBD2 covers 12 bases. Germline lookup yields CDR1 MNHEY and CDR2 SVGAGI. The CDR3 loop spans 15 amino acids. The V gene end was trimmed by 5 bases and the J gene end by 2 bases; junction bases not matched to a gene: 4. The chain's CDR3 is CASSLAGGPPYEQYF. The CDR3 DNA sequence: TGTGCCAGCAGTCTAGCGGGAGGGCCCCCCTACGAGCAGTACTTC.

A few counts support this clone. The chain has TRBV3-1 (or the pseudogene TRBV3-2) and TRBJ2-1; 7 bases match TRBD1. CDR1 LGHDT and CDR2 YNNKEL come from the germline V gene (reference sequence). CDR3 length equals 14 residues. V was clipped by 5 bases and J by 7 bases; unmatched bases: 8. CDR3 DNA: TGTGCCAGCAGCGGGACAGTCACTTTGAATGAGCAGTTCTTC. Translating gives CASSGTVTLNEQFF.

The rearrangement joins TRBV25-1 to TRBJ1-4; D is perhaps TRBD1 (6 bases). CDR3 length: 16 residues. Germline V gives CDR1 MGHDK, CDR2 SYGVNS. V shed 3 bases and J shed 6 bases, with 17 bases lying between them. CDR3 nucleotides: TGTGCCAGCAGTGATCAATATGGGGGCGCGGATGAAAAACTGTTTTTT. Its protein product is CASSDQYGGADEKLFF.

This clone occurred once. The rearrangement joins TRBV4-3 to TRBJ2-4, with 13 bases fitting TRBD2. V trimming: 1 base; J trimming: 7 bases; junction bases outside the gene matches: 4. From germline, CDR1 is LGHNA and CDR2 YSLEER. The CDR3 length is 16 residues. The CDR3 region is CASSQAGTSGKNIQYF. The CDR3 DNA follows: TGCGCCAGCAGCCAAGCTGGGACTAGCGGGAAGAACATTCAGTACTTC.

The V gene is TRBV6-5, the J gene TRBJ2-6; no reliable D call. V shed 0 bases and J shed 2 bases, with 8 bases lying between them. The CDR3 consists of 16 residues. Germline V gives CDR1 MNHEY, CDR2 SVGAGI. CDR3 in DNA: TGTGCCAGCAGTTACTCCTGGGCAACTGGGGCCAACGTCCTGACTTTC. It yields the protein CASSYSWATGANVLTF.

The gene calls are TRBV28 and TRBJ2-5; 7 bases map to TRBD2. Germline values: CDR1 MDHEN, CDR2 SYDVKM. Trimming at V came to 6 bases and at J to 4 bases, leaving 8 bases not matched to a gene. This CDR3 spans 14 amino acids. Here the CDR3 reads CASRLTGGRETQYF. In nucleotides, the CDR3 is TGTGCCAGCAGGCTCACGGGCGGGAGAGAGACCCAGTACTTC. Based on the CDR3 plus reference TRBV28 and TRBJ2-5, the full variable domain is DVKVTQSSRYLVKRTGEKVFLECVQDMDHENMFWYRQDPGLGLRLIYFSYDVKMKEKGDIPEGYSVSREKKERFSLILESASTNQTSMYLCASRLTGGRETQYFGPGTRLLVL.

V gene TRBV27 combines with J gene TRBJ1-2; possibly TRBD1 for D (5 bases). This CDR3 contains 12 residues. V lost 0 bases and J 6 bases, leaving 5 bases between the germline ends. The germline gives CDR1 MNHEY, CDR2 SMNVEV (reference sequence). The CDR3 loop reads CASSLSGDGYTF. The CDR3 DNA sequence: TGTGCCAGCAGTTTATCAGGGGATGGCTACACCTTC.